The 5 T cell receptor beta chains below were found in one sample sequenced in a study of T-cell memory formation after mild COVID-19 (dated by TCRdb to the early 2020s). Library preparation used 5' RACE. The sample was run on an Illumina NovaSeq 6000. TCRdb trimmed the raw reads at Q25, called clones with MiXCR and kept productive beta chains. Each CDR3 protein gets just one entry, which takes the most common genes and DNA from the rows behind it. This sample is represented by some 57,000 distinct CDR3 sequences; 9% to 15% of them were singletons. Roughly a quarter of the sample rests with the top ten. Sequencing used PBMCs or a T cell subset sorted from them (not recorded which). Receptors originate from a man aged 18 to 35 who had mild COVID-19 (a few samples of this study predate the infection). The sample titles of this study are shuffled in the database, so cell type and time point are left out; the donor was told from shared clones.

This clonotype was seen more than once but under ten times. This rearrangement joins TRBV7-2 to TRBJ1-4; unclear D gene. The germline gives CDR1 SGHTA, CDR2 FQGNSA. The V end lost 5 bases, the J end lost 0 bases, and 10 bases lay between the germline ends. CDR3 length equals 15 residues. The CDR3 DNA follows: TGTGCCAGCAGCACCTTCAGCGCAACTAATGAAAAACTGTTTTTT. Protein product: CASSTFSATNEKLFF.

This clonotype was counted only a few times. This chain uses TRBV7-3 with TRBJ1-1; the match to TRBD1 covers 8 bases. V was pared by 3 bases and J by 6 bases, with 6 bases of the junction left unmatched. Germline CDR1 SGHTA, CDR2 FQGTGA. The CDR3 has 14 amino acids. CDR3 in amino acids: CASSFTGGNSEAFF. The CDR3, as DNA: TGTGCCAGCAGCTTTACAGGGGGGAATTCTGAAGCTTTCTTT.

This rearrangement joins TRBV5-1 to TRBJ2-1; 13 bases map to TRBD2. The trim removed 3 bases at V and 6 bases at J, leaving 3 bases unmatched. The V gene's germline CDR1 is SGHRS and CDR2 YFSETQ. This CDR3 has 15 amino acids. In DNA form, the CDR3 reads TGCGCCAGCAGCTGGGGGACTAGCGGGGCCAATGAGCAGTTCTTC. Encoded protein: CASSWGTSGANEQFF.

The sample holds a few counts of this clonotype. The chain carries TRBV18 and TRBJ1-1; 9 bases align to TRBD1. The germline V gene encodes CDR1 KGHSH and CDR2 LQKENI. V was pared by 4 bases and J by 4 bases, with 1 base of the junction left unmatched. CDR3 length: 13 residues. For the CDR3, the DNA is TGTGCCAGCTCACAGGGACAGGGCACTGAAGCTTTCTTT. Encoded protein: CASSQGQGTEAFF.

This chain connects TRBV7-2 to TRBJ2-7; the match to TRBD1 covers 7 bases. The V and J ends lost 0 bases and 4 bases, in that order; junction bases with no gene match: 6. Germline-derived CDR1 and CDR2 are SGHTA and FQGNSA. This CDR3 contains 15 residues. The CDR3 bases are TGTGCCAGCAGCTTAGCGCAGGGGACAGAGTACGAGCAGTACGTC. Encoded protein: CASSLAQGTEYEQYV.